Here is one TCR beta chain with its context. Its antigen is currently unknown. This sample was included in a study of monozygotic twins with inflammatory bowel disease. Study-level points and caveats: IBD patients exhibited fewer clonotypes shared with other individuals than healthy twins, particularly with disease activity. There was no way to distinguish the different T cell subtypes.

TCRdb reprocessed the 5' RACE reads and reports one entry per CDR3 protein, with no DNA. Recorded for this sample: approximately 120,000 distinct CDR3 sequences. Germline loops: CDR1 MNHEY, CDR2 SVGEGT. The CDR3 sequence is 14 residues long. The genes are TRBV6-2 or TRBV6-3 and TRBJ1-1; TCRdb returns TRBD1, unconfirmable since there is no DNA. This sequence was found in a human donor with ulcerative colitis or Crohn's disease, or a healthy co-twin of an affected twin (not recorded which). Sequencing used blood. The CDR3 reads CASSDREPRTEAFF.